This T cell receptor beta chain comes out of a study of T cells in Graves' hyperthyroidism and ophthalmopathy. Study-wide results and caveats: Using 13 V-J features, a model discriminated ophthalmopathy from stable hyperthyroidism. Blood samples included most of the expanded thyroid clonotypes exceeding 0.001.

This clonotype came up many times. Its antigen is not identified. Authors of the study amplified TCR beta CDR3 regions from RNA transcripts. RT-PCR in the first round (using the HTBI primer set) targeted the TCR CDR3. Each CDR3 protein gets one entry after TCRdb re-called the multiplex PCR reads with MiXCR. Among about 420,000 distinct CDR3 sequences, about a sixth were seen once, and the ten largest hold roughly 8%. Every diagnosis used clinical symptoms, serum thyroxine and TRAb, thyroid ultrasound and orbital computed tomography. An approximately 9.4 ml volume of fresh peripheral blood provided the PBMCs. Sequenced sample: blood. The sequence was obtained from a woman younger than 35 with Graves' hyperthyroidism.

Written as DNA, the CDR3 is TGTGCCAGCAGTGTTCCACTGAGCACAGATACGCAGTATTTT. Amino acids: CASSVPLSTDTQYF. This chain connects TRBV2 to TRBJ2-3; D unclear. The germline V and J ends were trimmed by 4 bases and 0 bases, with 8 bases remaining between them. From germline, CDR1 is SNHLY and CDR2 FYNNEI. CDR3 length equals 14 residues.